This T cell receptor beta chain was retrieved from a study of vaccination effects on CD4 cells after COVID-19. Study-level points and caveats: Among infection- and vaccine-induced clones, marked clonal contraction occurred late after vaccination.

On this clone itself: Its cognate antigen is unknown.

Before sequencing, viral peptide pools were used by the ViraFEST assay to expand antigen-specific CD4+ T cells. Having been cultured for about ten days, the cells underwent CD4+ T cell isolation. Participants completed two doses of the BNT162b2 or mRNA-1273 vaccine. Recipients of the vaccine had no prior SARS-CoV-2 infection and negative nucleocapsid antibodies. Each culture had half its medium swapped for IL-2 medium on days 3 and 7. Clones were sequenced by immunoSEQ multiplex PCR, and TCRdb holds only the in-frame ones, with some missing. The sample holds 25,000 to 30,000 clones, roughly 80% seen once. CDR1 and CDR2 (germline): SGDLS, YYNGEE. Trimming removed 3 bases from V and 0 bases from J, with 10 bases in between. The CDR3 is made up of 15 amino acids.

The clonotype comes from a human donor who received a COVID-19 vaccine. The chain is built from TRBV9 and TRBJ2-1; D tentatively fits TRBD1 or TRBD2 (5 bases each). The specimen comprised CD4+ T cells from PBMCs cultured with HCoV-NL63 spike peptides, sampled after COVID-19 vaccination. The CDR3 reads CASSAGTTSYNEQFF. The CDR3 DNA sequence: TGTGCCAGCAGCGCCGGGACGACCTCCTACAATGAGCAGTTCTTC.